This is a list of T cell receptor beta chains from one sample in a study of cytomegalovirus exposure and HLA in healthy donors. Data came from immunoSEQ multiplex PCR; TCRdb stores just in-frame clones and leaves some out. Of roughly 130,000 clones detected, roughly 90% appear once; the ten largest clones hold roughly 1.4%. The specimen sequenced was PBMCs. These receptors were taken from a young man in good health and CMV-seronegative. Both conserved end residues are part of each CDR3. The D gene is left open where the match is weak. Rows give clone size only sometimes, using once, few, many, or a class for an expanded clone.

size: NA; J: TRBJ2-3; D: NA; V: TRBV5-1; DNA: TGCGCCAGCAGCTTGGGGCCGGGTGGGTCCGATACGCAGTATTTT; CDR3: CASSLGPGGSDTQYF
size: NA; J: TRBJ2-3; D: NA; V: TRBV28; DNA: TGTGCCAGCAGTTCGACAGGAGATACGCAGTATTTT; CDR3: CASSSTGDTQYF
size: NA; J: TRBJ2-7; D: TRBD2; V: TRBV29-1; DNA: TGCAGCGTTGAGGGACTAGCGGGAATCTACGAGCAGTACTTC; CDR3: CSVEGLAGIYEQYF
size: NA; J: TRBJ1-3; D: TRBD1; V: TRBV10-3; DNA: TGTGCCATCAGCACTTTACAGGGGGGGTCCGGTTCTGGAAACACCATATATTTT; CDR3: CAISTLQGGSGSGNTIYF
size: NA; J: TRBJ2-7; D: TRBD1; V: TRBV5-1; DNA: TGCGCCAGCAGCTCGGGACAGCCACTACTCTACGAGCAGTACTTC; CDR3: CASSSGQPLLYEQYF
size: NA; J: TRBJ2-7; D: NA; V: TRBV19; DNA: TGTGCCAGTAGTCCAACTAGCTTCCCCTACGAGCAGTACTTC; CDR3: CASSPTSFPYEQYF
size: NA; J: TRBJ2-7; D: TRBD1; V: TRBV5-1; DNA: TGCGCCAGCAGCTTGAAGACAGGGGGCGCGAGTTTCGAGCAGTACTTC; CDR3: CASSLKTGGASFEQYF
size: NA; J: TRBJ1-2; D: NA; V: TRBV5-1; DNA: TGCGCCAGCAGCTTGGGACCGGGGGAAGCTTATGGCTACACCTTC; CDR3: CASSLGPGEAYGYTF
size: NA; J: TRBJ1-3; D: NA; V: TRBV27; DNA: TGTGCCAGCAGTTTATCAGCAGGGAGGAACACCATATATTTT; CDR3: CASSLSAGRNTIYF
size: once; J: TRBJ2-7; D: TRBD1; V: TRBV27; DNA: TGTGCCAGCAGGGAGACAGGGGATTACGAGCAGTACTTC; CDR3: CASRETGDYEQYF
size: NA; J: TRBJ2-4; D: NA; V: TRBV7-9; DNA: TGTGCCAGCAGCTTTGGGTATGGTAGCAGAAACATTCAGTACTTC; CDR3: CASSFGYGSRNIQYF
size: NA; J: TRBJ2-6; D: NA; V: TRBV19; DNA: TGTGCCAGTAGTATTCGACAGGCAGCTGGGGCCAACGTCCTGACTTTC; CDR3: CASSIRQAAGANVLTF
size: NA; J: TRBJ2-3; D: TRBD2; V: TRBV9; DNA: TGTGCCAGCAGCGTGACTAGCGGGAGGTCAGATACGCAGTATTTT; CDR3: CASSVTSGRSDTQYF
size: NA; J: TRBJ1-2; D: NA; V: TRBV10-3; DNA: TGTGCCATCAGTGAGTCTCCGGCCAGGATCTATGGCTACACCTTC; CDR3: CAISESPARIYGYTF
size: NA; J: TRBJ2-3; D: NA; V: TRBV2; DNA: TGTGCCAGCAGTCCCGACAGGGACTCGTTTCCAGATACGCAGTATTTT; CDR3: CASSPDRDSFPDTQYF
size: NA; J: TRBJ2-1; D: NA; V: TRBV7-3; DNA: TGTGCCAGCAGCTCTCAAGCGGGCAGCTCCTACAATGAGCAGTTCTTC; CDR3: CASSSQAGSSYNEQFF
size: NA; J: TRBJ1-1; D: NA; V: TRBV30; DNA: TGTGCCTGGAGTCCACGCGGGGACACTGAAGCTTTCTTT; CDR3: CAWSPRGDTEAFF
size: NA; J: TRBJ1-2; D: TRBD1; V: TRBV7-2; DNA: TGTGCCAGCAGCTTAGGACAGGGTGGTTATGGCTACACCTTC; CDR3: CASSLGQGGYGYTF
size: NA; J: TRBJ1-1; D: NA; V: TRBV18; DNA: TGTGCCAGCTCCCAGGTGGTGGGAGGGACGAACACTGAAGCTTTCTTT; CDR3: CASSQVVGGTNTEAFF
size: few; J: TRBJ1-6; D: NA; V: TRBV6-5; DNA: TGTGCCAGCAGTTACTCCGGGGGGCTCGGTTCACCCCTCCACTTT; CDR3: CASSYSGGLGSPLHF
size: NA; J: TRBJ2-6; D: NA; V: TRBV27; DNA: TGTGCCAGCAGTTTAAGGGGACAAGCAATCTCTGGGGCCAACGTCCTGACTTTC; CDR3: CASSLRGQAISGANVLTF
size: NA; J: TRBJ2-1; D: TRBD2; V: TRBV5-1; DNA: TGCGCCAGCAGCTTGGGACTAGCGGGAGGATACAATGAGCAGTTCTTC; CDR3: CASSLGLAGGYNEQFF
size: NA; J: TRBJ1-2; D: NA; V: TRBV7-2; DNA: TGTGCCAGCAGCTCGGAGTCGTGGAGTCCAATGAGCTACACCTTC; CDR3: CASSSESWSPMSYTF
size: NA; J: TRBJ2-2; D: TRBD2; V: TRBV25-1; DNA: TGTGCCAGCAGTGATAGGGTAGGGACTACCATCACCGGGGAGCTGTTTTTT; CDR3: CASSDRVGTTITGELFF
size: NA; J: TRBJ2-7; D: TRBD2; V: TRBV14; DNA: TGTGCCAGCAGCCAAGATTGGTGGCTAGCGGGCTACGAGCAGTACTTC; CDR3: CASSQDWWLAGYEQYF
size: NA; J: TRBJ1-1; D: NA; V: TRBV9; DNA: TGTGCCAGCAGCGTAGCGGGGGGGCGTACAATGAACACTGAAGCTTTCTTT; CDR3: CASSVAGGRTMNTEAFF
size: NA; J: TRBJ2-7; D: TRBD2; V: TRBV19; DNA: TGTGCCAGTGAGGGGCCGGGACTAGCGGGAGGTATTTACGAGCAGTACTTC; CDR3: CASEGPGLAGGIYEQYF
size: NA; J: TRBJ2-6; D: TRBD1; V: TRBV5-6; DNA: TGTGCCAGCAGCCTCGACAGGGGGACCGGGGCCAACGTCCTGACTTTC; CDR3: CASSLDRGTGANVLTF
size: NA; J: TRBJ2-7; D: NA; V: TRBV7-9; DNA: TGTGCCAGCAGCCCCACAGGGTCCGACTCCTACGAGCAGTACTTC; CDR3: CASSPTGSDSYEQYF
size: NA; J: TRBJ2-7; D: NA; V: TRBV20-1; DNA: TGCAGTGGAGGAGGGGGGGGCGAGCAGTACTTC; CDR3: CSGGGGGEQYF
size: NA; J: TRBJ1-2; D: TRBD1; V: TRBV30; DNA: TGTGCCTGGAGGTTGGGACAGGGGATAGGTGGCTACACCTTC; CDR3: CAWRLGQGIGGYTF
size: NA; J: TRBJ1-3; D: TRBD1; V: TRBV30; DNA: TGTGCCTTTTCGACAGGGGCGGCAGGAAACACCATATATTTT; CDR3: CAFSTGAAGNTIYF
size: once; J: TRBJ1-1; D: NA; V: TRBV30; DNA: TGTGCCTGGAGTGGAGTCAGGGTGAACACTGAAGCTTTCTTT; CDR3: CAWSGVRVNTEAFF
size: once; J: TRBJ2-1; D: NA; V: TRBV7-3; DNA: TGTGCCAGCAGCTTTACAGGGTCGGGTGTCGATGAGCAGTTCTTC; CDR3: CASSFTGSGVDEQFF
size: NA; J: TRBJ2-7; D: TRBD1; V: TRBV5-1; DNA: TGCGCCAGCAGCTTTACAGGGGGAGAAGGCGAGCAGTACTTC; CDR3: CASSFTGGEGEQYF
size: NA; J: TRBJ2-5; D: TRBD1; V: TRBV6-5; DNA: TGTGCCAGCAGGTCCGTACAGGGGAAAGAGACCCAGTACTTC; CDR3: CASRSVQGKETQYF
size: once; J: TRBJ1-2; D: NA; V: TRBV5-5; DNA: TGTGCCAGCAGCGTTACCGCTACAGGGAACTATGGCTACACCTTC; CDR3: CASSVTATGNYGYTF
size: NA; J: TRBJ2-1; D: TRBD2; V: TRBV18; DNA: TGTGCCAGCTCACCGGGATTCGATAGCGGGAATATTTTCGATGAGCAGTTCTTC; CDR3: CASSPGFDSGNIFDEQFF
size: NA; J: TRBJ2-6; D: NA; V: TRBV5-5; DNA: TGTGCCAGCAGCCCATCGAGGACTGGGGCCAACGTCCTGACTTTC; CDR3: CASSPSRTGANVLTF
size: NA; J: TRBJ2-7; D: TRBD1; V: TRBV29-1; DNA: TGCAGCGTTGGAGGGGACAGCACCCGTTACGAGCAGTACTTC; CDR3: CSVGGDSTRYEQYF
size: NA; J: TRBJ1-1; D: NA; V: TRBV10-3; DNA: TGTGCCACCAGACGGGGGGTAGGGAACACTGAAGCTTTCTTT; CDR3: CATRRGVGNTEAFF
size: NA; J: TRBJ1-1; D: NA; V: TRBV27; DNA: TGTGCCAGCAGTCGGTGGGGAGGGAACACTGAAGCTTTCTTT; CDR3: CASSRWGGNTEAFF
size: NA; J: TRBJ2-5; D: TRBD2; V: TRBV18; DNA: TGTGCCAGCTCACTTAGCGGGAGAGAGACCCAGTACTTC; CDR3: CASSLSGRETQYF
size: NA; J: TRBJ2-7; D: NA; V: TRBV27; DNA: TGTGCCAGCAGTTCGGGACTTCTGCTTTCCTACGAGCAGTACTTC; CDR3: CASSSGLLLSYEQYF
size: NA; J: TRBJ2-7; D: TRBD1; V: TRBV19; DNA: TGTGCCAGTAGTATGGGGGACAGCTACGAGCAGTACTTC; CDR3: CASSMGDSYEQYF
size: NA; J: TRBJ2-5; D: NA; V: TRBV6-1; DNA: TGTGCCAGCAGCTCTATTCCAATCCAAGAGACCCAGTACTTC; CDR3: CASSSIPIQETQYF
size: NA; J: TRBJ2-7; D: TRBD2; V: TRBV4-1; DNA: TGCGCCAGCAGCCAAGAACGCCTAGCGGGAGTATACGAGCAGTACTTC; CDR3: CASSQERLAGVYEQYF
size: once; J: TRBJ2-3; D: NA; V: TRBV9; DNA: TGTGCCAGCAGCGCACTAGCAGTTTACACAGATACGCAGTATTTT; CDR3: CASSALAVYTDTQYF
size: NA; J: TRBJ1-1; D: NA; V: TRBV10-1; DNA: TGCGCCAGCAAGTATAGCATGAACACTGAAGCTTTCTTT; CDR3: CASKYSMNTEAFF
size: NA; J: TRBJ2-7; D: TRBD1; V: TRBV6-5; DNA: TGTGCCAGCAGTTACAAGGGACAGGGGAACCACGAGCAGTACTTC; CDR3: CASSYKGQGNHEQYF
size: NA; J: TRBJ2-1; D: NA; V: TRBV5-6; DNA: TGTGCCAGCAGTCGAGACCGGGGGGAGCAGTTCTTC; CDR3: CASSRDRGEQFF
size: few; J: TRBJ1-5; D: NA; V: TRBV19; DNA: TGTGCCAGTAGTATCTCGGGGGGCAATCAGCCCCAGCATTTT; CDR3: CASSISGGNQPQHF
size: NA; J: TRBJ1-5; D: TRBD1; V: TRBV7-2; DNA: TGTGCCAGCAGCAGGCCGGGACAGGGATTACAGCCCCAGCATTTT; CDR3: CASSRPGQGLQPQHF
size: NA; J: TRBJ2-2; D: NA; V: TRBV5-1; DNA: TGCGCCAGCAGCGTCGGGACCGGGGGTTCGTCGGGGACCGGGGAGCTGTTTTTT; CDR3: CASSVGTGGSSGTGELFF